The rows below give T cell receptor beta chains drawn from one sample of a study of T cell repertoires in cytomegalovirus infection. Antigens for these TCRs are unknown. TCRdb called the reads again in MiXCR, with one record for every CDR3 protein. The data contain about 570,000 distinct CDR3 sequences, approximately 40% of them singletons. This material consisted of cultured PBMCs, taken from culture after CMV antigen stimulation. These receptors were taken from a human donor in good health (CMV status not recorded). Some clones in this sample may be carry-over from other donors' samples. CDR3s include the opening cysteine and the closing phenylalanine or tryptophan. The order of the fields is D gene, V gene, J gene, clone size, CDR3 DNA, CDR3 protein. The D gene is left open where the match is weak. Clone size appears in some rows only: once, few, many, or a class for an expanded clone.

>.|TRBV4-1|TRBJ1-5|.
TGCGCCAGCAGCCAAGCCGACGGGGCGGGACAGCCCCAGCATTTT
CASSQADGAGQPQHF
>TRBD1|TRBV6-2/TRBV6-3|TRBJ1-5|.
TGTGCCAGCAGTCAGTCAGGGGGGATGCAGCCCCAGCATTTT
CASSQSGGMQPQHF
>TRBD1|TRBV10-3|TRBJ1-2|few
TGTGCCATCAGTGATGGTGAAGGGGGCAAGTATGGCTACACCTTC
CAISDGEGGKYGYTF
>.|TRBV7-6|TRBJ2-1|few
TGTGCCAGCAGCTTAGCCGGCCTCGGTGGATTTCTTGAGCAGTTCTTC
CASSLAGLGGFLEQFF
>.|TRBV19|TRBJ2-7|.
TGTGCCAGTAGTACGGGACCAAACTACGAGCAGTACTTC
CASSTGPNYEQYF
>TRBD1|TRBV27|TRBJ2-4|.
TGTGCCAGCAGGCAGACAGGGTCGGACATTCAGTACTTC
CASRQTGSDIQYF
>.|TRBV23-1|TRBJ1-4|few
TGCGCCAGCAGTCGCGGATCGAGCGAGAACGGAAATGAAAAACTGTTTTTT
CASSRGSSENGNEKLFF
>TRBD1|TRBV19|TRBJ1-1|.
TGTGCCAGTGGGGACAGGGCGAACACTGAAGCTTTCTTT
CASGDRANTEAFF
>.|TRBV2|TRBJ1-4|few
TGTGCCAGCCGGAGGGGGACTAATGAAAAACTGTTTTTT
CASRRGTNEKLFF
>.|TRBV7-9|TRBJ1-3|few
TGTGCCAGCAGCTCGCCCCGGACAGAGAGCACCATATATTTT
CASSSPRTESTIYF
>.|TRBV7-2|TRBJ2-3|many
TGTGCCAGCAGCTTAGGGCGGGCAGATACGCAGTATTTT
CASSLGRADTQYF
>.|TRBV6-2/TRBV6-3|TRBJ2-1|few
TGTGCCAGCAGTTACCCCCCTCTCTACTCCTACAATGAGCAGTTCTTC
CASSYPPLYSYNEQFF
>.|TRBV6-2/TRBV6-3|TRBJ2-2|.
TGTGCCAGCAGTTACTCGATGTCAGAGGAGCTGTTTTTT
CASSYSMSEELFF
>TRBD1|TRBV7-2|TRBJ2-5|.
TGTGCCAGCTCCGGCAGGGGGCGACAAGAGACCCAGTACTTC
CASSGRGRQETQYF
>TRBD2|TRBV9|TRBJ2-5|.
TGTGCCAGCAGCCCTACCAGCGGGGGGGCGGGAGAGACCCAGTACTTC
CASSPTSGGAGETQYF
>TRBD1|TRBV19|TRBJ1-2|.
TGTGCCAGCACAAGGACAGGGTTTGGATACTATGGCTACACCTTC
CASTRTGFGYYGYTF
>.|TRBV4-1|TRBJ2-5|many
TGCGCCAGCAGCCAAGAGTGGCAGGGGATGGGGATCCAAGAGACCCAGTACTTC
CASSQEWQGMGIQETQYF
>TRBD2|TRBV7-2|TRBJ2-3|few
TGTGCCAGCAGCGCACTCGGACTAGCGGGGGGGCAGTATTTT
CASSALGLAGGQYF
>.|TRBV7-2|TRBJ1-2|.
TGTGCCAGCAGCTTTCCGGGACACTCCTATGGCTACACCTTC
CASSFPGHSYGYTF
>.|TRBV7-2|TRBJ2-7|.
TGTGCCAGCAGTCATCGCTCGGTAGCGGTCTCCTACGAGCAGTACTTC
CASSHRSVAVSYEQYF
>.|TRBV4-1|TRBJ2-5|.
TGCGCCAGCAGCTACTCCCCGGGGGGCGAGGAGACCCAGTACTTC
CASSYSPGGEETQYF
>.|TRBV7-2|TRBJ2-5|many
TGTGCCAGCAGCTTAGTTCGTTTCAGGGTTGAGACCCAGTACTTC
CASSLVRFRVETQYF
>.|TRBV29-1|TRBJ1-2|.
TGCAGCGTTTCGGGACATACGGATGGCTACACCTTC
CSVSGHTDGYTF
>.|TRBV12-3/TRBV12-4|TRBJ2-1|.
TGTGCCAGCAGTTTAGCGACAGGTCGGGAGCAGTTCTTC
CASSLATGREQFF
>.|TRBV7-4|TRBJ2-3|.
TGTGCCAGCAGCCAAACTCGGGTCAGCACAGATACGCAGTATTTT
CASSQTRVSTDTQYF
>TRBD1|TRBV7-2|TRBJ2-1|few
TGTGCCAGCAGACCGCCCGGGACAGCTAACAATGAGCAGTTCTTC
CASRPPGTANNEQFF
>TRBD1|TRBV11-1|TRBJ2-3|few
TGTGCCAGCAGCCCCCGGGACAGGGCCACAGATACGCAGTATTTT
CASSPRDRATDTQYF
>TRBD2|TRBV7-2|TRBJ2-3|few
TGTGCCAGCAGCCGCGGGAGTGCAGATACGCAGTATTTT
CASSRGSADTQYF
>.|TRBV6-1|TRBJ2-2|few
TGTGCCAAAGCTGGCGGCGGGGTCGACACCGGGGAGCTGTTTTTT
CAKAGGGVDTGELFF
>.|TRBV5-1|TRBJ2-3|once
TGCGCCAGCAGCTTGGTAGGACTCCCCACAGATACGCAGTATTTT
CASSLVGLPTDTQYF
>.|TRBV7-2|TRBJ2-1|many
TGTGCCAGCAGCTTAGCGTGGAAGTCAGGGTATACGAGCTCCTACAATGAGCAGTTCTTC
CASSLAWKSGYTSSYNEQFF
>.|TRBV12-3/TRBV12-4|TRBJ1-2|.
TGTGCCAGCAGTCTTCTGGGGAATGGCTACACCTTC
CASSLLGNGYTF
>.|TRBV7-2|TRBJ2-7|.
TGTGCCAGCAGCTTCACTAGGTTGGGGTTCTACGAGCAGTACTTC
CASSFTRLGFYEQYF
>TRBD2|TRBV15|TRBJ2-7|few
TGTGCCACCAGCAGATCGGGGGGGGGAAGCTCCTACGAGCAGTACTTC
CATSRSGGGSSYEQYF
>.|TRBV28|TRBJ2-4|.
TGTGCCAGCAGGCGGCAGGGGCTAAGGAAAAACATTCAGTACTTC
CASRRQGLRKNIQYF
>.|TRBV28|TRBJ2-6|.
TGTGCCAGCAGTTCGCTAGCAGGGAACTCTGGGGCCAACGTCCTGACTTTC
CASSSLAGNSGANVLTF
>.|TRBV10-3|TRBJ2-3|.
TGTGCCATCAGTTTCGGGGGCGCTTCAGATACGCAGTATTTT
CAISFGGASDTQYF
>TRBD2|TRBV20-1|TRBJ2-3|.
TGCAGTGCTAGAGATGTGAGCGGGGGATCTAGCACAGATACGCAGTATTTT
CSARDVSGGSSTDTQYF
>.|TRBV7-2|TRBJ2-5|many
TGTGCCAGCAGCGTTGGAATTGGACTAAACCATCAAGAGACCCAGTACTTC
CASSVGIGLNHQETQYF
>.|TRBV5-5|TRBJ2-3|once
TGTGCCAGCAGCTTCGACGGAGGGGGGACAGATACGCAGTATTTT
CASSFDGGGTDTQYF
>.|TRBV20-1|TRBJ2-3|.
TGCAGTGCTCAGAGGTCAAGATGGGATACGCAGTATTTT
CSAQRSRWDTQYF
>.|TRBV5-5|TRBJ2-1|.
TGTGCCAGCAGCTTGGTGGGAGGGGGGGGCGAGCAGTTCTTC
CASSLVGGGGEQFF
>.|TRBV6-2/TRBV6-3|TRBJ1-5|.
TGTGCCAGCAGTTCCTTGATCATGCTGACTAGCAATCAGCCCCAGCATTTT
CASSSLIMLTSNQPQHF
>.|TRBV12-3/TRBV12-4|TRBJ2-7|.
TGTGCCAGCAGTACCCGGGCTTTCAAAGAGCAGTACTTC
CASSTRAFKEQYF
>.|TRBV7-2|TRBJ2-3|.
TGTGCCAGCAGCTCAAGGGGTCGTTGGGATACGCAGTATTTT
CASSSRGRWDTQYF
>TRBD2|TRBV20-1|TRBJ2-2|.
TGCAGTGCCAGGACTAGCGGGAGAACCGGGGAGCTGTTTTTT
CSARTSGRTGELFF
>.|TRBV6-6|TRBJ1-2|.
TGTGCCAGCATCCTCTCCAAGAGAGAATATCTCTATGGCTACACCTTC
CASILSKREYLYGYTF
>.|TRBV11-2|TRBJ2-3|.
TGTGCCAGCAGCTTAAGGTCGGGGGCCGCCCATACGCAGTATTTT
CASSLRSGAAHTQYF
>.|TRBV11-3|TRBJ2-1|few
TGTGCCAGCAGCTTAGGATGGGGATGGGAGCAGTTCTTC
CASSLGWGWEQFF
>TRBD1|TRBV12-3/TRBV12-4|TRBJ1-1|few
TGTGCCAGCAGCCGCACCCGGACAGGGAGTAGAGCTTTCTTT
CASSRTRTGSRAFF
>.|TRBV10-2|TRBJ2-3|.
TGCGCCAGCGGGAATTCAGATACGCAGTATTTT
CASGNSDTQYF